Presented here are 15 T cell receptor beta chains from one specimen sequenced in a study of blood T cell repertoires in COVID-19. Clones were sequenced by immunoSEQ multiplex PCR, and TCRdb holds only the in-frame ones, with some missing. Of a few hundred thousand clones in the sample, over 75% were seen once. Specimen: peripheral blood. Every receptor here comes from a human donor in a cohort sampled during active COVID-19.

This chain's CDR3 is CASSSTPGQEKLFF. The CDR3 nucleotides are TGTGCCAGCAGTTCTACGCCGGGACAGGAAAAACTGTTTTTT. V gene TRBV7-2 combines with J gene TRBJ1-4; 7 bases agree with TRBD1. Germline assignment: CDR1 SGHTA and CDR2 FQGNSA. The ends lost 6 bases at V and 8 bases at J; junction bases unmatched: 9. The CDR3 is 14 amino acids.

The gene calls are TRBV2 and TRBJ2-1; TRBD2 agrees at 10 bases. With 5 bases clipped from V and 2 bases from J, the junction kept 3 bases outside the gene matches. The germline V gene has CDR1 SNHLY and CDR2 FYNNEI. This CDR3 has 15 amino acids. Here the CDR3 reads CASSQSGGAYNEQFF. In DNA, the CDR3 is TGTGCCAGCAGTCAGAGCGGGGGGGCCTACAATGAGCAGTTCTTC.

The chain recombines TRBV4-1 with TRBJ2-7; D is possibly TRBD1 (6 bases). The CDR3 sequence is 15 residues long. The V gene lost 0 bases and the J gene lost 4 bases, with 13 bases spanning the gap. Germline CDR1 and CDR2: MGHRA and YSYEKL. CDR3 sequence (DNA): TGCGCCAGCAGCCAAGATGGAAGACAGGCATACGAGCAGTACTTC. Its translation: CASSQDGRQAYEQYF.

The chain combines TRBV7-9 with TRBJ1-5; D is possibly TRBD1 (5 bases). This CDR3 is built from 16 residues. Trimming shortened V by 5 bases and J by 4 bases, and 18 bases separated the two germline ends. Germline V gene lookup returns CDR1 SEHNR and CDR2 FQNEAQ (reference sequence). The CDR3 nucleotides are TGTGCCAGCAGCCCCCTTTTTTCGACAGATAATCAGCCCCAGCATTTT. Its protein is CASSPLFSTDNQPQHF.

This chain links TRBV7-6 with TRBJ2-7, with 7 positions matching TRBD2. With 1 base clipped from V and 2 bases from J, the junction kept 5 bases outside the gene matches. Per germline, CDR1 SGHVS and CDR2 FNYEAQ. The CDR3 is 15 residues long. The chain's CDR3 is CASSLVGTKTYEQYF. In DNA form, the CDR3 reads TGTGCCAGCAGCTTAGTGGGGACTAAAACCTACGAGCAGTACTTC. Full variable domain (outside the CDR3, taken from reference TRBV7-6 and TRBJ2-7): GAGVSQSPRYKVTKRGQDVALRCDPISGHVSLYWYRQALGQGPEFLTYFNYEAQQDKSGLPNDRFSAERPEGSISTLTIQRTEQRDSAMYRCASSLVGTKTYEQYFGPGTRLTVT.

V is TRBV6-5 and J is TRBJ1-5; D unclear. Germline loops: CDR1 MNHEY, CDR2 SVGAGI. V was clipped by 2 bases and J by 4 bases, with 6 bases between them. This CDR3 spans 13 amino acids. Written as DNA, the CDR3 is TGTGCCAGCAGTTACGACGGGAATCAGCCCCAGCATTTT. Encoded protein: CASSYDGNQPQHF.

CDR3 protein: CASMASGGSYEQYF. In nucleotides, the CDR3 is TGTGCCAGCATGGCGAGCGGGGGATCCTACGAGCAGTACTTC. The chain couples TRBV6-5 to TRBJ2-7; the match to TRBD2 covers 8 bases. This CDR3 is built from 14 residues. Trimming cost V 7 bases and J 1 base; bases outside gene matches: 6. The germline gives CDR1 MNHEY, CDR2 SVGAGI.

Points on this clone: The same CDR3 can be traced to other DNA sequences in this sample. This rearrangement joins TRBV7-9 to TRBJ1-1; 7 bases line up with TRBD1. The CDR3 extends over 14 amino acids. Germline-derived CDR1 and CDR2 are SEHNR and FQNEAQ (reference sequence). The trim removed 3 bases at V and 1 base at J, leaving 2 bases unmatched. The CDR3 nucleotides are TGTGCCAGCAGCTTGGCAGGGGGGAACACTGAAGCTTTCTTT. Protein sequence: CASSLAGGNTEAFF.

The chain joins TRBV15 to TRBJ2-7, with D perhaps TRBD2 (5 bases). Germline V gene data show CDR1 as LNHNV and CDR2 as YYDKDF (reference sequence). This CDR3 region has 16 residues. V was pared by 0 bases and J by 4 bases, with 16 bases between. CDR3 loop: CATSRDNTLAGYEQYF. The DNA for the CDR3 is TGTGCCACCAGCAGAGATAACACCCTAGCTGGGTACGAGCAGTACTTC.

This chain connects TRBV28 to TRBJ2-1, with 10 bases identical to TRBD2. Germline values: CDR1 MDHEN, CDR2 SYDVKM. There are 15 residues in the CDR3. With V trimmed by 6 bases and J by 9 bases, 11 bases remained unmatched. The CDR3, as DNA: TGTGCCAGCAGGAAACAAGCGGGAGGGTTGGTTGAGCAGTTCTTC. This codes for CASRKQAGGLVEQFF.

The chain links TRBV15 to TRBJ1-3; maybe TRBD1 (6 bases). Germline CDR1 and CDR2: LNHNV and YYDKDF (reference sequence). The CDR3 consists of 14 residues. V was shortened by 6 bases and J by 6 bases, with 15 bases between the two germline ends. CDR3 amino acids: CATSTAGDVNTIYF. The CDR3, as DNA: TGTGCCACCAGTACCGCAGGGGACGTAAACACCATATATTTT. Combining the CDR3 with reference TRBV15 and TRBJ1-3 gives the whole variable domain DAMVIQNPRYQVTQFGKPVTLSCSQTLNHNVMYWYQQKSSQAPKLLFHYYDKDFNNEADTPDNFQSRRPNTSFCFLDIRSPGLGDTAMYLCATSTAGDVNTIYFGEGSWLTVV.

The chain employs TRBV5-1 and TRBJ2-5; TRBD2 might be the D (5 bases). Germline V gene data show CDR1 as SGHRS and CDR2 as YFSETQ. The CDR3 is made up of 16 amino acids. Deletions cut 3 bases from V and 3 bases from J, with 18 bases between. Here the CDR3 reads CASSSAGWYLEETQYF. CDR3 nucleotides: TGCGCCAGCAGCTCGGCGGGTTGGTATCTCGAAGAGACCCAGTACTTC. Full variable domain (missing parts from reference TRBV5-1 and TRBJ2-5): KAGVTQTPRYLIKTRGQQVTLSCSPISGHRSVSWYQQTPGQGLQFLFEYFSETQRNKGNFPGRFSGRQFSNSRSEMNVSTLELGDSALYLCASSSAGWYLEETQYFGPGTRLLVL.

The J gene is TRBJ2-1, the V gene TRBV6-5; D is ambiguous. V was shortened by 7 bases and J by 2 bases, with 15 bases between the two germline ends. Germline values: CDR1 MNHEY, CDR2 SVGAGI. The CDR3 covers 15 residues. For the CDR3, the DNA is TGTGCCAGCAAATCAGGCAGGCCAGCCTACAATGAGCAGTTCTTC. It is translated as CASKSGRPAYNEQFF.

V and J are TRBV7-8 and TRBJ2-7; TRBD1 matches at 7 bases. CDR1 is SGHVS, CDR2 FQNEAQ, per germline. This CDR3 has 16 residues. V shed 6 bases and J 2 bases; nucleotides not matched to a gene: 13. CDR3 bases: TGTGCCAGCAGTTTTGGTCACAGGGGCCCAACCTACGAGCAGTACTTC. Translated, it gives CASSFGHRGPTYEQYF.

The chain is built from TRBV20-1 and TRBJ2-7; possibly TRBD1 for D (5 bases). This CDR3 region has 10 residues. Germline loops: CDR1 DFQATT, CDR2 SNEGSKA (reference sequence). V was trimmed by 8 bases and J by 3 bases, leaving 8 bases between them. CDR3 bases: TGCAGTTACAGGAGCTACGAGCAGTACTTC. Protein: CSYRSYEQYF.